These 22 T cell receptor beta chains were sequenced from one sample in a study of HIV-infected patients and healthy controls. About 480 ng RNA was reverse transcribed with alpha and beta constant-region primers. Separate chain-specific third strand synthesis with multiplexing indices produced the alpha and beta libraries. TCRdb reanalysed the 5' RACE reads using MiXCR and keeps one entry per CDR3 protein. The sample yields 18,000 or so distinct CDR3 sequences, about 8.5% seen once. Follow-up blood was drawn about 14 weeks, roughly three months, after antiretroviral therapy began. The repertoire came from unfractionated whole blood and reflected all unsorted peripheral T cells. Source: blood, taken during antiretroviral therapy. The receptors derive from an adult with HIV infection.

This clonotype was counted ten times or more. The DNA of the CDR3 is TGTGCCAGCAGCCTCGGCCTTAACGGAAACACCATATATTTT. Encoded protein: CASSLGLNGNTIYF. The chain recombines TRBV9 with TRBJ1-3; D not certain. There are 14 residues in the CDR3. Trimming stripped 4 bases from V and 4 bases from J, with 12 bases between. Germline V gene sequence: CDR1 SGDLS, CDR2 YYNGEE.

This clonotype has just a few counts. The CDR3 DNA follows: TGTGCCAGTAGTACAGGGGGCTGGGATCAGCCCCAGCATTTT. Encoded protein: CASSTGGWDQPQHF. The J gene is TRBJ1-5, the V gene TRBV19; 8 bases agree with TRBD1. From germline, CDR1 is LNHDA and CDR2 SQIVND (reference sequence). This CDR3 has 14 amino acids. The V and J ends lost 4 bases and 5 bases, in that order; junction bases with no gene match: 4.

This clonotype has ten or more counts. The chain is built from TRBV5-1 and TRBJ2-7, with D unclear. The V and J ends lost 0 bases and 5 bases respectively, with 9 bases between them. Germline CDR1 SGHRS, CDR2 YFSETQ. This CDR3 comprises 13 residues. CDR3 DNA sequence: TGCGCCAGCAGCTTGGAACAGAAGCACGAGCAGTACTTC. It specifies CASSLEQKHEQYF. Variable domain in full (rest from reference TRBV5-1 and TRBJ2-7): KAGVTQTPRYLIKTRGQQVTLSCSPISGHRSVSWYQQTPGQGLQFLFEYFSETQRNKGNFPGRFSGRQFSNSRSEMNVSTLELGDSALYLCASSLEQKHEQYFGPGTRLTVT.

This clonotype was picked up many times. The chain recombines TRBV6-5 with TRBJ1-3, with D perhaps matching TRBD1 (5 bases). Germline V gene sequence: CDR1 MNHEY, CDR2 SVGAGI. Trimming shortened V by 6 bases and J by 0 bases, and 18 bases separated the two germline ends. The CDR3 loop spans 17 amino acids. The DNA for the CDR3 is TGTGCCAGCAGCCTAATGGGGGGAGGCATCTCTGGAAACACCATATATTTT. Protein product: CASSLMGGGISGNTIYF.

This clonotype occurred many times. The chain links TRBV28 to TRBJ2-3, with 9 bases aligning to TRBD1. Germline V gene data show CDR1 as MDHEN and CDR2 as SYDVKM. V lost 6 bases to trimming and J lost 2 bases; unmatched junction nucleotides: 6. This CDR3 has 15 residues. This chain's CDR3 is CASRQGAAHTDTQYF. In DNA form, the CDR3 reads TGTGCCAGCAGACAGGGGGCTGCGCACACAGATACGCAGTATTTT.

This clonotype was seen ten or more times. V and J are TRBV7-6 and TRBJ2-2; D remains unclear. Germline V gene data show CDR1 as SGHVS and CDR2 as FNYEAQ. Trimming stripped 4 bases from V and 5 bases from J, with 11 bases between. This CDR3 spans 14 amino acids. The CDR3 protein is CASSYVVGTGELFF. The CDR3 nucleotides read TGTGCCAGCAGCTACGTCGTGGGTACCGGGGAGCTGTTTTTT.

This clonotype occurred a few times. The V gene is TRBV20-1, the J gene TRBJ2-1, with 12 bases matching TRBD2. This CDR3 contains 12 residues. The germline V gene has CDR1 DFQATT and CDR2 SNEGSKA (reference sequence). Here the CDR3 DNA reads TGCGTCCTAGCGGGGGGGCCCCATGAGCAGTTCTTC. Protein: CVLAGGPHEQFF.

This clonotype was found many times. This chain joins TRBV10-3 and TRBJ1-1, with D perhaps TRBD1 (6 bases). The germline CDR1 and CDR2 sequences are ENHRY and SYGVKD. This CDR3 region has 13 residues. Trimming stripped 10 bases from V and 1 base from J, with 13 bases between. The CDR3 here is CATSETGNTEAFF. CDR3 sequence (DNA): TGTGCCACCAGCGAGACAGGGAACACTGAAGCTTTCTTT.

The chain uses TRBV9 and TRBJ1-5; 7 positions agree with TRBD1. V lost 0 bases, J lost 0 bases, and 12 bases stayed unmatched. The CDR3 has 19 amino acids. Per the germline V gene, CDR1 is SGDLS and CDR2 is YYNGEE. The CDR3 is CASSVEQQGRNFSNQPQHF. CDR3 nucleotides: TGTGCCAGCAGCGTAGAACAACAGGGGCGGAACTTTAGCAATCAGCCCCAGCATTTT.

This clonotype was seen many times. This chain links TRBV28 with TRBJ1-4; D is possibly TRBD1 (6 bases). The CDR3 has 14 amino acids. Germline V gene lookup returns CDR1 MDHEN and CDR2 SYDVKM. V gave up 6 bases and J gave up 6 bases, with 14 bases separating them. The CDR3 reads CASRTTGVYEKLFF. In nucleotides, the CDR3 is TGTGCCAGCAGGACGACAGGAGTTTATGAAAAACTGTTTTTT.

The table lists this clonotype with many counts. CDR3 sequence: CAWSVQGDTEAFF. CDR3 in DNA: TGTGCCTGGAGTGTTCAGGGGGACACTGAAGCTTTCTTT. The genes are TRBV30 and TRBJ1-1; 7 positions match TRBD1. V lost 0 bases and J lost 3; bases outside the gene matches: 1. The CDR3 runs 13 residues. CDR1 and CDR2 (germline): GTSNPN, SVGIG (reference sequence). Complete variable domain (other parts from reference TRBV30 and TRBJ1-1): SQTIHQWPATLVQPVGSPLSLECTVEGTSNPNLYWYRQAAGRGLQLLFYSVGIGQISSEVPQNLSASRPQDRQFILSSKKLLLSDSGFYLCAWSVQGDTEAFFGQGTRLTVV.

The table lists this clonotype with many counts. This sequence joins TRBV30 and TRBJ1-4, with a weak D call TRBD1 (5 bases). The V gene's germline CDR1 is GTSNPN and CDR2 SVGIG (reference sequence). This CDR3 has 14 residues. V was shortened by 3 bases and J by 10 bases, with 18 bases between the two germline ends. Here the CDR3 DNA reads TGTGCCTGGAGCATCATGGGGCGGCTCGGAAAACTGTTTTTT. As protein: CAWSIMGRLGKLFF.

This clonotype was seen a few times. V and J are TRBV12-3 or TRBV12-4 and TRBJ2-7, with D possibly TRBD1 on 6 matching bases. Trimming cost V 1 base and J 5 bases, with 9 bases left between them. The CDR3 covers 13 residues. CDR3 protein: CASSLGPGDEQYF. As DNA, the CDR3 is TGTGCCAGCAGTTTAGGGCCAGGGGACGAGCAGTACTTC.

This clonotype has a count of ten or more. V is TRBV7-9 and J is TRBJ2-3; 9 bases line up with TRBD2. J gave up 2 bases and V 4 bases, and 19 bases lay outside the gene matches. In germline, CDR1 is SEHNR, CDR2 FQNEAQ (reference sequence). This CDR3 contains 20 residues. CDR3 bases: TGTGCCAGCAGCTCGGCTACCGGCGGGGGGGCTCCCTACTCCACAGATACGCAGTATTTT. This translates into CASSSATGGGAPYSTDTQYF.

This clonotype was detected many times. The chain couples TRBV4-1 to TRBJ1-2; tentative D call: TRBD1 (6 bases). The V and J ends lost 2 bases and 4 bases respectively, with 14 bases between them. The CDR3 covers 15 residues. Germline lookup yields CDR1 MGHRA and CDR2 YSYEKL. The CDR3 nucleotides are TGCGCCAGCAGCCAACCTGGCAGGGGCGCCTATGGCTACACCTTC. This gives the protein CASSQPGRGAYGYTF.

The sample holds many counts of this clonotype. The V call is TRBV5-1, the J call TRBJ1-4, with D perhaps matching TRBD1 (5 bases). The length of the CDR3 is 14 residues. CDR1 and CDR2 (germline): SGHRS, YFSETQ. Trimming cost V 0 bases and J 6 bases, with 9 bases left between them. DNA for the CDR3: TGCGCCAGCAGCTTGGGACAGCGAGATGAAAAACTGTTTTTT. This gives the protein CASSLGQRDEKLFF.

The table lists this clonotype with many counts. The rearrangement joins TRBV29-1 to TRBJ2-7, with 8 bases fitting TRBD1. The CDR3 runs 13 residues. The junction had 4 bases not matched to a gene; V was cut back by 3 bases and J by 3 bases. Per germline, CDR1 SQVTM and CDR2 ANQGSEA. DNA of the CDR3: TGCAGCGTTGAGAGAACAGGGGGCTACGAGCAGTACTTC. It translates to CSVERTGGYEQYF.

This clonotype was counted many times. V usage is TRBV29-1 and J usage is TRBJ2-1; D is ambiguous. Germline V gene data show CDR1 as SQVTM and CDR2 as ANQGSEA. Trimming took off 4 bases at V and 9 bases at J, with 13 bases between the two ends. This CDR3 is 12 amino acids long. DNA of the CDR3: TGCAGCGTTGGCCAGTCTTTAGGTGAGCAGTTCTTC. Translation: CSVGQSLGEQFF.

The table lists this clonotype with a few counts. The chain combines TRBV11-2 with TRBJ1-4; D gene ambiguous. V lost 3 bases and J lost 1, with 3 bases in between. The CDR3 has 13 residues. Germline V gene lookup returns CDR1 SGHAT and CDR2 FQNNGV. The CDR3 here is CASSFETNEKLFF. As DNA, the CDR3 is TGTGCCAGCAGCTTCGAAACTAATGAAAAACTGTTTTTT.

Note on this clonotype: One base away lies a much larger clone, so this may be a sequencing read error. The chain combines TRBV28 with TRBJ2-3, with a possible D match to TRBD1 (6 bases). Germline assignment: CDR1 MDHEN and CDR2 SYDVKM. V was pared by 5 bases and J by 5 bases, with 11 bases between. There are 13 residues in the CDR3. This CDR3 reads CASSLTGKDTQYF. In DNA, the CDR3 is TGTGCCAGCAGTCTGACAGGCAAAGATACGCAGTATTTT.

This clonotype was observed many times. The V and J genes are TRBV6-6 and TRBJ2-7, with 11 bases identical to TRBD1. Germline lookup yields CDR1 MNHNY and CDR2 SVGAGI (reference sequence). V lost 5 bases, J lost 3 bases, and 6 bases stayed unmatched. The CDR3 consists of 15 residues. The CDR3 sequence: CASSPWDRGDYEQYF. The DNA of the CDR3 is TGTGCCAGCAGTCCGTGGGACAGGGGGGACTACGAGCAGTACTTC.

This clonotype was found many times. J is TRBJ1-5 and V is TRBV12-3 or TRBV12-4, with D possibly being TRBD1 (6 bases). Trimming took 4 bases from V and 0 from J, leaving 7 bases between them. This CDR3 comprises 14 residues. CDR3: CASSYRDSNQPQHF. The CDR3 coding sequence is TGTGCCAGCAGTTACAGGGATAGCAATCAGCCCCAGCATTTT.